Each of the 17 T cell receptor beta chains below was sequenced from the same sample in a study of long-term antiretroviral therapy in people with HIV. Sequencing relied on immunoSEQ assay v3.0, run at survey level. Sequencing was performed with immunoSEQ multiplex PCR; in TCRdb, only in-frame clones are kept and a portion is missing. The sample contains 9,500 to 12,000 clones, around 89% of which appear only once. Specimen: unsorted PBMCs, collected 0.2 years before starting antiretroviral therapy. The receptors derive from a middle-aged woman with HIV.

The V call is TRBV6-4, the J call TRBJ2-2; D might be TRBD1 or TRBD2, each matching 5 bases. The CDR3 length is 14 residues. Trimming left V 4 bases short and J 5 bases short, with 11 bases between. Germline V CDR1 and CDR2: MRHNA, SNTAGT. The CDR3 sequence is CASSVLWGTGELFF. CDR3 in DNA: TGTGCCAGCAGTGTTCTATGGGGGACCGGGGAGCTGTTTTTT.

The chain links TRBV11-2 to TRBJ2-7; D not resolved. The CDR3 runs 15 residues. Trimming removed 0 bases from V and 3 bases from J, with 12 bases in between. CDR1 SGHAT and CDR2 FQNNGV come from the germline V gene. This CDR3 is CASSLDPKGIYEQYF. CDR3 coding DNA: TGTGCCAGCAGCTTAGACCCGAAGGGAATCTACGAGCAGTACTTC.

The V gene is TRBV7-8, the J gene TRBJ2-5, with no clear D. Germline V CDR1 and CDR2: SGHVS, FQNEAQ. V was trimmed by 1 base and J by 1 base, leaving 7 bases between them. This CDR3 is 14 amino acids long. This chain's CDR3 is CASSLVAVQETQYF. The CDR3 DNA reads TGTGCCAGCAGCTTAGTAGCAGTCCAAGAGACCCAGTACTTC.

The chain uses TRBV2 and TRBJ2-3, with 7 bases fitting TRBD1. The junction had 8 bases not matched to a gene; V was cut back by 6 bases and J by 2 bases. This CDR3 is 15 amino acids long. Germline assignment: CDR1 SNHLY and CDR2 FYNNEI. CDR3: CASSPQGVPTDTQYF. CDR3 DNA sequence: TGTGCCAGCAGCCCGCAGGGGGTCCCCACAGATACGCAGTATTTT. Using reference TRBV2 and TRBJ2-3 for the parts outside the CDR3, the full variable domain is EPEVTQTPSHQVTQMGQEVILRCVPISNHLYFYWYRQILGQKVEFLVSFYNNEISEKSEIFDDQFSVERPDGSNFTLKIRSTKLEDSAMYFCASSPQGVPTDTQYFGPGTRLTVL.

V is TRBV6-5 and J is TRBJ1-1; TRBD1 agrees at 9 bases. Trimming removed 0 bases from V and 1 base from J; junction bases left unmatched: 3. Germline lookup yields CDR1 MNHEY and CDR2 SVGAGI. The length of the CDR3 is 16 residues. The CDR3 DNA is TGTGCCAGCAGTTACTCAGGGACAGGGAGGAACACTGAAGCTTTCTTT. This sequence encodes CASSYSGTGRNTEAFF.

The chain couples TRBV7-9 to TRBJ1-3, with 10 bases fitting TRBD1. The length of the CDR3 is 16 residues. Trimming at V came to 5 bases and at J to 2 bases, leaving 6 bases not matched to a gene. Looked up from germline, CDR1 is SEHNR and CDR2 is FQNEAQ (reference sequence). This CDR3 is CASSESTGGPGNTIYF. The CDR3 DNA is TGTGCCAGCAGCGAATCGACAGGGGGCCCTGGAAACACCATATATTTT.

The gene calls are TRBV13 and TRBJ2-7, with 16 bases matching TRBD2. The CDR3 totals 17 residues. Per the germline V gene, CDR1 is PRHDT and CDR2 is FYEKMQ (reference sequence). V dropped 5 bases and J dropped 6; count of bases not matched to a gene: 10. The CDR3 sequence: CASSATGLAGGPPEQYF. CDR3 coding DNA: TGTGCCAGCAGCGCCACGGGACTAGCGGGGGGGCCCCCCGAGCAGTACTTC.

The chain is built from TRBV7-2 and TRBJ1-2; 7 nucleotides match TRBD1. Looked up from germline, CDR1 is SGHTA and CDR2 is FQGNSA. The V segment lost 5 bases and the J segment 6 bases; nucleotides outside the gene matches: 12. The CDR3 covers 15 residues. CDR3 sequence: CASSQSVTGADGYTF. The CDR3 DNA reads TGTGCCAGCAGCCAAAGTGTAACAGGGGCGGATGGCTACACCTTC.

This rearrangement joins TRBV27 to TRBJ1-2, with 8 bases identical to TRBD1. The germline V gene has CDR1 MNHEY and CDR2 SMNVEV (reference sequence). The V segment lost 1 base and the J segment 4 bases; nucleotides outside the gene matches: 8. The CDR3 is 16 residues long. The DNA for the CDR3 is TGTGCCAGCAGTTTATACGCCGGACAGGGAGGCTATGGCTACACCTTC. It translates to CASSLYAGQGGYGYTF.

The rearrangement links TRBV10-3 to TRBJ1-2; 8 nucleotides line up with TRBD1. CDR3 length: 14 amino acids. Trimming took 4 bases from V and 1 from J; bases not matched to a gene: 2. Germline lookup yields CDR1 ENHRY and CDR2 SYGVKD. This CDR3 reads CAISGTGYNYGYTF. CDR3 nucleotide sequence: TGTGCCATCAGTGGGACAGGGTATAACTATGGCTACACCTTC.

The gene calls are TRBV6-5 and TRBJ1-5; 7 bases agree with TRBD1. The CDR3 is made up of 14 amino acids. Germline assignment: CDR1 MNHEY and CDR2 SVGAGI. The ends lost 6 bases at V and 5 bases at J; junction bases unmatched: 7. DNA of the CDR3: TGTGCCAGCAGCAATGACAGGGATGATCAGCCCCAGCATTTT. This codes for CASSNDRDDQPQHF.

The genes are TRBV14 and TRBJ1-1; unclear D gene. In germline, CDR1 is SGHDN, CDR2 FVKESK. The CDR3 covers 16 residues. With 0 bases removed from V and 4 bases from J, the gap between germline ends came to 15 bases. CDR3 nucleotide sequence: TGTGCCAGCAGCCAAGAGATGGGGATTCCGGGCACTGAAGCTTTCTTT. Translating gives CASSQEMGIPGTEAFF.

The V call is TRBV2, the J call TRBJ2-7, with D tentatively TRBD2 (6 bases). The V gene's germline CDR1 is SNHLY and CDR2 FYNNEI. The V gene lost 6 bases and the J gene lost 2 bases, with 14 bases spanning the gap. The CDR3 sequence is 14 residues long. The CDR3 sequence: CASSRDLSTYEQYF. CDR3 nucleotide sequence: TGTGCCAGCAGCCGGGACTTGTCGACCTACGAGCAGTACTTC.

This clone is deemed hyperexpanded. CDR3 amino acids: CASSPTSGNYEQYF. The CDR3 DNA is TGTGCCAGCAGCCCGACTAGCGGAAACTACGAGCAGTACTTC. This chain links TRBV9 with TRBJ2-7; TRBD2 agrees at 9 bases. V gave up 4 bases and J gave up 3 bases; unmatched junction bases: 5. The germline V gene has CDR1 SGDLS and CDR2 YYNGEE. The CDR3 spans 14 residues.

This sequence joins TRBV7-8 and TRBJ2-2; possibly TRBD1 for D (6 bases). Trimming left V 0 bases short and J 3 bases short, with 11 bases between. Germline loops: CDR1 SGHVS, CDR2 FQNEAQ. CDR3 length: 16 residues. The CDR3 is CASSLAQGQDTGELFF. The CDR3 bases are TGTGCCAGCAGCTTAGCGCAGGGGCAAGACACCGGGGAGCTGTTTTTT.

The genes are TRBV5-1 and TRBJ2-3; maybe TRBD2 (5 bases). The CDR3 runs 15 residues. The germline V and J ends were trimmed by 2 bases and 0 bases, with 10 bases remaining between them. CDR1 is SGHRS and CDR2 is YFSETQ in the germline V gene. The CDR3 nucleotides read TGCGCCAGCAGCTTTGGCGGGCAGAGCACAGATACGCAGTATTTT. Its protein product is CASSFGGQSTDTQYF.

To note about this clone: This sample also contains other DNA sequences that code for the same CDR3. The rearrangement uses TRBV5-1 and TRBJ2-5, with unresolved D. The CDR3 contains 13 residues. CDR1 is SGHRS and CDR2 is YFSETQ in the germline V gene. The V end lost 0 bases, the J end lost 2 bases, and 5 bases lay between the germline ends. The CDR3, as DNA: TGCGCCAGCAGCTTGGTAGAGCAAGAGACCCAGTACTTC. Amino acid sequence: CASSLVEQETQYF.